The next 5 T cell receptor beta chains were all read from a single sample in a study of shared clonotypes between healthy human individuals. Clones were sequenced by immunoSEQ multiplex PCR, and TCRdb holds only the in-frame ones, with some missing. The sample yields 2 million to 2.5 million clones, 90% to 95% seen once. Sequences were obtained from naive CD4+ T cells from PBMCs. The subset is: CD45RA+ positively selected. The receptor source for this set is a man aged 18 to 30 in good health. Some clones in this sample may be carry-over from other donors' samples.

About this clone: Other DNA sequences within the sample encode an identical CDR3. The chain uses TRBV7-9 and TRBJ2-1, with D hard to call. V gave up 3 bases and J gave up 5 bases, with 2 bases separating them. The CDR3 has 11 residues. From germline, CDR1 is SEHNR and CDR2 FQNEAQ (reference sequence). CDR3: CASSLDNEQFF. CDR3 DNA sequence: TGTGCCAGCAGCTTGGACAATGAGCAGTTCTTC. Variable domain in full (rest from reference TRBV7-9 and TRBJ2-1): DTGVSQNPRHKITKRGQNVTFRCDPISEHNRLYWYRQTLGQGPEFLTYFQNEAQLEKSRLLSDRFSAERPKGSFSTLEIQRTEQGDSAMYLCASSLDNEQFFGPGTRLTVL.

The rearrangement uses TRBV4-2 and TRBJ2-1, with 11 bases lining up with TRBD2. The V and J ends lost 0 bases and 4 bases, in that order; junction bases with no gene match: 8. This CDR3 contains 18 residues. Germline V lookup: CDR1 LGHNA, CDR2 YNFKEQ. The CDR3 protein is CASSQENSRLAGYNEQFF. In DNA form, the CDR3 reads TGTGCCAGCAGCCAAGAAAACTCCAGACTAGCGGGGTACAATGAGCAGTTCTTC.

This chain joins TRBV25-1 and TRBJ1-1; D not certain. V was trimmed by 3 bases and J by 4 bases, leaving 15 bases between them. The CDR3 extends over 15 amino acids. From germline, CDR1 is MGHDK and CDR2 SYGVNS. For the CDR3, the DNA is TGTGCCAGCAGTGACCCATCGAAAGGGAGCACTGAAGCTTTCTTT. As protein: CASSDPSKGSTEAFF.

The genes are TRBV9 and TRBJ1-4; 8 bases match TRBD1. The CDR3 length is 15 residues. The junction had 9 bases not matched to a gene; V was cut back by 3 bases and J by 8 bases. Germline CDR1 is SGDLS and CDR2 is YYNGEE. The DNA of the CDR3 is TGTGCCAGCAGCGCTGAGCAGGGGGCGGACGAAAAACTGTTTTTT. Translating gives CASSAEQGADEKLFF.

The chain couples TRBV5-4 to TRBJ2-2; tentatively, D is TRBD2 (6 bases). The V end lost 9 bases, the J end lost 13 bases, and 22 bases lay between the germline ends. CDR3 length equals 13 residues. CDR1 SGHNT and CDR2 YYREEE come from the germline V gene (reference sequence). The CDR3 spells CAKSDRYRGGLFF. Written as DNA, the CDR3 is TGTGCCAAATCCGACAGATACCGGGGAGGGCTGTTTTTT.